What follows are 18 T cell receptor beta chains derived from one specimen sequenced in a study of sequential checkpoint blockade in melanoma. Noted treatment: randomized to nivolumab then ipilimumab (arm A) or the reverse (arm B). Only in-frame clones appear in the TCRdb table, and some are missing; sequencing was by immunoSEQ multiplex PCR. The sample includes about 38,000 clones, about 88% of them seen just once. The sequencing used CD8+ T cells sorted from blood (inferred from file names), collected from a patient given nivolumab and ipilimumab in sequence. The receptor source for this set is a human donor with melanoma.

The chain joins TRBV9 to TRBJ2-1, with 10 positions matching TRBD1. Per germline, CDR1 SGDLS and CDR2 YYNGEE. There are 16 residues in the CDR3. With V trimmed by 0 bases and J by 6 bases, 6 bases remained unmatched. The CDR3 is CASSVDRDRGGNEQFF. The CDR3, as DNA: TGTGCCAGCAGCGTAGACCGGGACAGGGGAGGCAATGAGCAGTTCTTC.

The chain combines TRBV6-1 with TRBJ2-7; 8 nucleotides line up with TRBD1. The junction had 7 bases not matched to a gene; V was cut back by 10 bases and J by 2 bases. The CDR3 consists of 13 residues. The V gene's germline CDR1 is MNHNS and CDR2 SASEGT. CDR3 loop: CAIATGATYEQYF. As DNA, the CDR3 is TGTGCCATCGCGACAGGGGCCACCTACGAGCAGTACTTC.

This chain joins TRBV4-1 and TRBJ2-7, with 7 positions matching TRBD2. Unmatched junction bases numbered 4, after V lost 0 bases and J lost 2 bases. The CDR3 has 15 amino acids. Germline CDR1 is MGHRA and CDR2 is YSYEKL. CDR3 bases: TGCGCCAGCAGCCAAGACCTGGGGGGGACCTACGAGCAGTACGTC. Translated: CASSQDLGGTYEQYV.

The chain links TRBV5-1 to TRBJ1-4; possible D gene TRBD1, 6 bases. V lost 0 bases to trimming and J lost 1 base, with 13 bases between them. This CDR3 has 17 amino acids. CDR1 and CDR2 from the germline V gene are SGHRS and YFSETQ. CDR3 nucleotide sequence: TGCGCCAGCAGCTTGGACAGGGCCGGGGTAACTAATGAAAAACTGTTTTTT. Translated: CASSLDRAGVTNEKLFF.

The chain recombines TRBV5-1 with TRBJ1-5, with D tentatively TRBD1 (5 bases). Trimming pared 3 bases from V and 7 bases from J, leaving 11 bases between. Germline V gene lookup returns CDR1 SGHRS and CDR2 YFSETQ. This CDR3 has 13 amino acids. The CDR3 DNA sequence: TGCGCCAGCAGCTCCCTCCACAGGCAGCCCCAGCATTTT. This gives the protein CASSSLHRQPQHF.

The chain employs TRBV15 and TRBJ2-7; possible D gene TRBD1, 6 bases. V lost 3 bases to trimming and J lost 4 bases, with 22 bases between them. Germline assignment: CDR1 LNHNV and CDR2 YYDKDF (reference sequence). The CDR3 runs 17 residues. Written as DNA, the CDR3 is TGTGCCACCAGCAGTTTCCCCCTAGGGGGACCTGCTTACGAGCAGTACGTC. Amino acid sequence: CATSSFPLGGPAYEQYV.

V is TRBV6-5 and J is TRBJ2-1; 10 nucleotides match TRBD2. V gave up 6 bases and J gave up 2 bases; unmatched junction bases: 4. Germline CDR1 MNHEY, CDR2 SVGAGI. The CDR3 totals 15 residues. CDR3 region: CASSPSGSPYNEQFF. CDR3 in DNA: TGTGCCAGCAGCCCTAGCGGGAGCCCCTACAATGAGCAGTTCTTC.

The CDR3 region is CASNELASAEETQYF. The CDR3 DNA sequence: TGTGCCAGCAACGAACTCGCGAGTGCCGAAGAGACCCAGTACTTC. The J gene is TRBJ2-5, the V gene TRBV9; D is unclear. Between the trimmed V and J ends, which lost 6 bases and 3 bases, there was a span of 18 bases. Germline V gene sequence: CDR1 SGDLS, CDR2 YYNGEE. There are 15 residues in the CDR3.

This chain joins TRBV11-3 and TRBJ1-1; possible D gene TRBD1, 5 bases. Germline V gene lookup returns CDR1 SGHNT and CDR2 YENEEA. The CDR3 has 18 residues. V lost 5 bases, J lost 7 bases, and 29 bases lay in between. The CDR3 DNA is TGTGCCAGCAGCCACTCCGAACGCGGGGCCTCTCTGAGAAATGAAGCTTTCTTT. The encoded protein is CASSHSERGASLRNEAFF.

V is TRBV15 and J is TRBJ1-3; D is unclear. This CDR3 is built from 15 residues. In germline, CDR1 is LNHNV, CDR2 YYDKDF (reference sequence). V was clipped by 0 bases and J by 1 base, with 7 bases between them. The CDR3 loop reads CATSRDQESGNTIYF. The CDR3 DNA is TGTGCCACCAGCAGAGATCAAGAGTCTGGAAACACCATATATTTT.

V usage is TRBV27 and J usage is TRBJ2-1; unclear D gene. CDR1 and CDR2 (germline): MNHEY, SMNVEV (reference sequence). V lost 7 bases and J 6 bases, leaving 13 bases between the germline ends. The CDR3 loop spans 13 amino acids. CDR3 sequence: CASIPLDTNEQFF. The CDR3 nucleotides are TGTGCCAGCATTCCTTTAGACACCAATGAGCAGTTCTTC.

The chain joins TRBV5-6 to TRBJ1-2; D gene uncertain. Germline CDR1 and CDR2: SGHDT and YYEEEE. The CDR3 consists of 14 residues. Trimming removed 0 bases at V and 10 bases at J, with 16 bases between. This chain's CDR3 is CASSLDSYPVVYTF. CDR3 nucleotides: TGTGCCAGCAGCTTGGACAGTTACCCGGTAGTCTACACCTTC.

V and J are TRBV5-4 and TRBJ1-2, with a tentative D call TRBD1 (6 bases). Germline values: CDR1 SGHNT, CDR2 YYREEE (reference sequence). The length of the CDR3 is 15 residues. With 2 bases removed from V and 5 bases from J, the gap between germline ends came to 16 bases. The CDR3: CASSLVGQSLYGYTF. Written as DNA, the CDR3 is TGTGCCAGCAGCTTAGTAGGACAGTCTTTATATGGCTACACCTTC.

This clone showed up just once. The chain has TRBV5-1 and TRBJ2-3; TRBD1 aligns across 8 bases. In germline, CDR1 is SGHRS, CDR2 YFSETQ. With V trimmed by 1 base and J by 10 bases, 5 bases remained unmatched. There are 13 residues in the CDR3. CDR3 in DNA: TGCGCCAGCAGCTTGCGGGGACAGGACTCGCAGTATTTT. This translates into CASSLRGQDSQYF.

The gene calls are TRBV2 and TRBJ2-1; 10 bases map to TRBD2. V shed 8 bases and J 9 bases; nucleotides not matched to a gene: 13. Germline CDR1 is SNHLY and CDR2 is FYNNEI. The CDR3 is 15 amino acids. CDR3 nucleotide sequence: TGTGCCAGCGTAGGCACGGAGCGGGAGGGAACTGAGCAGTTCTTC. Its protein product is CASVGTEREGTEQFF.

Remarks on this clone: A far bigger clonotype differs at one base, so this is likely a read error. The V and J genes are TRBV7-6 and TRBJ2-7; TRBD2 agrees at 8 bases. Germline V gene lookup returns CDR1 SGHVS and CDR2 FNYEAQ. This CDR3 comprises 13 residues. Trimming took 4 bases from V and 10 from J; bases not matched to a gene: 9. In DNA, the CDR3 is TGTGCCAGCAGCTCTGGACTAGCCAAGGACCAGTACTTC. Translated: CASSSGLAKDQYF.

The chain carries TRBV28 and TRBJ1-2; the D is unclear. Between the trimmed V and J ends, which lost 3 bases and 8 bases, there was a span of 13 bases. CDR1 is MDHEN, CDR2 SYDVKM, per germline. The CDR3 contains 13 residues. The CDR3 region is CASSFVQVEGYTF. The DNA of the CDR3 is TGTGCCAGCAGTTTTGTGCAGGTTGAGGGCTACACCTTC.

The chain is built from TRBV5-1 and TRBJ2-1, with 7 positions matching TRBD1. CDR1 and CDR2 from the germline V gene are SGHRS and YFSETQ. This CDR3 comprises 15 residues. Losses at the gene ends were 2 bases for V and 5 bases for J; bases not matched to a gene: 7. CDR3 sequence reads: CASSFGTEFHNEQFF. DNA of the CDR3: TGCGCCAGCAGCTTTGGGACAGAGTTTCACAATGAGCAGTTCTTC.